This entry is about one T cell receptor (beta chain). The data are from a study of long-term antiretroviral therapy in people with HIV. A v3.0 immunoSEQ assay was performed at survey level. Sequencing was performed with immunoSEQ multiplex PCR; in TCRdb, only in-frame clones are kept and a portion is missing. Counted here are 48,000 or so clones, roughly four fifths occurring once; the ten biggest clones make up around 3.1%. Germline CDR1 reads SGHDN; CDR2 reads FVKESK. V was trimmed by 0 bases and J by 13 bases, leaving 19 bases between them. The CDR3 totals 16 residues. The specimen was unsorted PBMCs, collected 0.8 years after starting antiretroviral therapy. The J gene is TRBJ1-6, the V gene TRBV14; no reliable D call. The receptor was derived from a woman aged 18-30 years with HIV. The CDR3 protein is CASSQDQGPSLSPLHF. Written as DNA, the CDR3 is TGTGCCAGCAGCCAAGACCAAGGACCCTCACTTAGTCCCCTCCACTTT.